The 12 T cell receptor beta chains reported below all come from one sample, sequenced in a study of Ad26.COV2.S vaccination and SARS-CoV-2 variants (dated by TCRdb to the early 2020s). Library prep was done by the immunoSEQ multiplex PCR assay. Imported from immuneACCESS, the table was reduced by TCRdb to in-frame sequences with V and J called. These copies leave out some clones; in studies compared against another copy, an unresolved V gene accounts for under half, and the cause of the remainder is not known. Counted in this sample were around 450,000 clones; 90% of them appeared once. 9% to 15% of the sample is taken by the ten largest. Per the publication, the treatment or condition label means: roughly 18 received Ad26.COV2.S at low or high dose, single or two shots; about 5 received placebo; per-sample allocation not given. For vaccine and placebo recipients, the sequenced repertoires came from samples collected on day 63 after the first injection.

Sequencing used peripheral blood, obtained in a trial of Ad26.COV2.S vaccine versus placebo. The receptors derive from a person between 18 and 60 years old who received the Ad26.COV2.S COVID-19 vaccine or a placebo.

The V and J genes are TRBV4-1 and TRBJ1-2, with D unresolved. Germline V gene sequence: CDR1 MGHRA, CDR2 YSYEKL. The CDR3 contains 14 residues. V was clipped by 0 bases and J by 2 bases, with 7 bases between them. The CDR3 loop is CASSQEEGNYGYTF. CDR3 in DNA: TGCGCCAGCAGCCAAGAAGAGGGCAACTATGGCTACACCTTC.

This clone was seen a single time. The V and J genes are TRBV27 and TRBJ2-1, with TRBD2 matching over 7 bases. Germline values: CDR1 MNHEY, CDR2 SMNVEV (reference sequence). The J segment lost 8 bases and the V segment lost 10 bases, leaving 17 bases of the junction unmatched. This CDR3 is 15 amino acids long. CDR3 in amino acids: CAIAAYTSAWDEQFF. CDR3 bases: TGTGCCATTGCCGCTTATACTAGCGCTTGGGATGAGCAGTTCTTC.

The genes are TRBV30 and TRBJ2-7; TRBD1 agrees at 7 bases. CDR1 GTSNPN and CDR2 SVGIG come from the germline V gene (reference sequence). After removal of 5 bases from V and 3 bases from J, the junction contained 4 bases not matched to a gene. This CDR3 is built from 12 residues. The CDR3 protein is CAWGGQYYEQYF. CDR3 nucleotide sequence: TGTGCCTGGGGGGGACAGTACTACGAGCAGTACTTC.

V usage is TRBV4-3 and J usage is TRBJ2-7; weak D call: TRBD1 (5 bases). CDR1 is LGHNA and CDR2 is YSLEER in the germline V gene. V shed 7 bases and J shed 0 bases, with 19 bases lying between them. The CDR3 loop spans 16 amino acids. This CDR3 reads CASIPDTKRVSYEQYF. CDR3 in DNA: TGCGCCAGCATCCCGGACACCAAAAGGGTCTCCTACGAGCAGTACTTC.

V gene TRBV29-1 combines with J gene TRBJ2-7, with D tentatively TRBD1 (5 bases). Germline V CDR1 and CDR2: SQVTM, ANQGSEA. V was clipped by 7 bases and J by 3 bases, with 10 bases between them. The CDR3 covers 11 residues. CDR3 sequence reads: CSARVDYEQYF. CDR3 bases: TGCAGCGCCAGGGTTGACTACGAGCAGTACTTC.

The chain carries TRBV19 and TRBJ2-5; 7 nucleotides line up with TRBD2. This CDR3 has 13 residues. The V and J ends lost 7 bases and 4 bases, in that order; junction bases with no gene match: 6. The germline V gene encodes CDR1 LNHDA and CDR2 SQIVND (reference sequence). The CDR3 nucleotides are TGTGCCAGTAACTACTGGGGGGGAGAGACCCAGTACTTC. Protein product: CASNYWGGETQYF.

The chain has TRBV2 and TRBJ2-3; D call uncertain. Germline lookup yields CDR1 SNHLY and CDR2 FYNNEI. Trimming cost V 5 bases and J 2 bases, with 8 bases left between them. This CDR3 is 13 amino acids long. Here the CDR3 reads CASSLENTDTQYF. The CDR3 nucleotides are TGTGCCAGCAGTCTTGAGAACACAGATACGCAGTATTTT.

This rearrangement joins TRBV4-3 to TRBJ1-6, with TRBD1 matching over 8 bases. Losses at the gene ends were 2 bases for V and 0 bases for J; bases not matched to a gene: 12. Per germline, CDR1 LGHNA and CDR2 YSLEER. The CDR3 runs to 20 residues. The DNA of the CDR3 is TGCGCCAGCAGCCAAAGATTAAGGGACAGGACGAGCTCCTATAATTCACCCCTCCACTTT. It is translated as CASSQRLRDRTSSYNSPLHF.

The J gene is TRBJ2-7, the V gene TRBV20-1; D not certain. Trimming removed 5 bases from V and 3 bases from J, with 8 bases in between. The CDR3 has 11 residues. The V gene's germline CDR1 is DFQATT and CDR2 SNEGSKA (reference sequence). DNA for the CDR3: TGCAGTGCTTCGCTCAACTACGAGCAGTACTTC. It encodes CSASLNYEQYF.

This chain connects TRBV5-1 to TRBJ2-7; D is undetermined. The germline CDR1 and CDR2 sequences are SGHRS and YFSETQ. Trimming removed 4 bases at V and 0 bases at J, with 5 bases between. The CDR3 is made up of 12 amino acids. This CDR3 is CASSPDSYEQYF. The CDR3 DNA is TGCGCCAGCAGCCCGGACTCCTACGAGCAGTACTTC.

The J gene is TRBJ1-6, the V gene TRBV6-5; 8 nucleotides line up with TRBD1. Germline V gives CDR1 MNHEY, CDR2 SVGAGI. This CDR3 has 15 residues. V gave up 5 bases and J gave up 7 bases; unmatched junction bases: 7. The chain's CDR3 is CASSTPRTGNSPLHF. The CDR3 DNA is TGTGCCAGCAGTACGCCCCGGACAGGGAATTCACCCCTCCACTTT.

The chain couples TRBV3-1 (or the pseudogene TRBV3-2) to TRBJ2-4; D not certain. CDR3 length: 17 amino acids. The V gene's germline CDR1 is LGHDT and CDR2 YNNKEL (reference sequence). The V and J ends lost 0 bases and 2 bases respectively, with 14 bases between them. CDR3 sequence: CASSQDLAWSTKNIQYF. The CDR3 DNA reads TGTGCCAGCAGCCAAGATTTGGCCTGGAGTACCAAAAACATTCAGTACTTC.